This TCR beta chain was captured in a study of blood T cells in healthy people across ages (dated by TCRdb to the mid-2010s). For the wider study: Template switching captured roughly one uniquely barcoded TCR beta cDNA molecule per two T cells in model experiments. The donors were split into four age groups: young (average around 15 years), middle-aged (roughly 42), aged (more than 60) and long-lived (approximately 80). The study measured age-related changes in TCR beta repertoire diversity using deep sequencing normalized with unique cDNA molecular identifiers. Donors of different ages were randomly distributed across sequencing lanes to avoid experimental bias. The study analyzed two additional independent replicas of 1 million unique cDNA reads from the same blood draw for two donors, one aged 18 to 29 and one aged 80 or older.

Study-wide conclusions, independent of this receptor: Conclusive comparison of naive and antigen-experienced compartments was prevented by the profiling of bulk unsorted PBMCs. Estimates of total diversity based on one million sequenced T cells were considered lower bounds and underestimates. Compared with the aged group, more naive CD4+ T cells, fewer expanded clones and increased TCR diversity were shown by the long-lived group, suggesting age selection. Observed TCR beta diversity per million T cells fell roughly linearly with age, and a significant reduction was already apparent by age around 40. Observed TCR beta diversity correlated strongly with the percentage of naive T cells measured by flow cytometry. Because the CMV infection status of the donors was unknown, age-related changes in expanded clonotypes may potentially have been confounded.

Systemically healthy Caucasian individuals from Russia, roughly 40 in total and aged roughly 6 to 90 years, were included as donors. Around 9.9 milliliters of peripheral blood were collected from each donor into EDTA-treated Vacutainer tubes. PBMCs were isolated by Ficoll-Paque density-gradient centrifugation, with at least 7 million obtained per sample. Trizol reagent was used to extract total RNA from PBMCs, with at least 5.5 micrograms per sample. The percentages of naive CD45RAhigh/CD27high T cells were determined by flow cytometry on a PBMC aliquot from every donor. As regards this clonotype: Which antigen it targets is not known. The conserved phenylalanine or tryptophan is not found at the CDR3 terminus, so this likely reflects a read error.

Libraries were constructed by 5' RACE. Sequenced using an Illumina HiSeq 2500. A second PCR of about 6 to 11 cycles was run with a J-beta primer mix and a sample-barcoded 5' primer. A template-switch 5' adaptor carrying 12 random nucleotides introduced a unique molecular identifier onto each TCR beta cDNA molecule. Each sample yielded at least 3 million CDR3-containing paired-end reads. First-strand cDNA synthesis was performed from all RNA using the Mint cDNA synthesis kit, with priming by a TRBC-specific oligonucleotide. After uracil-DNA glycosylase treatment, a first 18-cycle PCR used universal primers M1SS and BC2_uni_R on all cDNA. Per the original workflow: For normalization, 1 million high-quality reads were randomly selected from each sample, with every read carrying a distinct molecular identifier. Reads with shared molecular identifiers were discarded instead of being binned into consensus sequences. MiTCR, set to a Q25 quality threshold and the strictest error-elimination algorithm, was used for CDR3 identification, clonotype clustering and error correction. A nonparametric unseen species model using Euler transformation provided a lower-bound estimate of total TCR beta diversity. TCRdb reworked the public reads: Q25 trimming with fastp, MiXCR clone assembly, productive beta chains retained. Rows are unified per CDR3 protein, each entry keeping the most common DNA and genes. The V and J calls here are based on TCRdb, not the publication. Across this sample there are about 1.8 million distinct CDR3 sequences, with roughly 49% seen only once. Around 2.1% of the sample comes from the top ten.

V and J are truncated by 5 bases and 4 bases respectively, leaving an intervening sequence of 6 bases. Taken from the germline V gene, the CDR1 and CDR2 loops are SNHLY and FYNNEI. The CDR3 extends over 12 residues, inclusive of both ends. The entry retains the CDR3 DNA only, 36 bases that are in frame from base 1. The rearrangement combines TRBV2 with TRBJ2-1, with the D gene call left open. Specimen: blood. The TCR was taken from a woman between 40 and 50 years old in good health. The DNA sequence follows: TGTGCCAGCAGTTTTGGTTACAATGAGCAGTTCTTA. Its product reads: CASSFGYNEQFL.